A single sample is the source of the 17 T cell receptor beta chains below, sequenced in a study of blood T cells in healthy people across ages. Primed by a sample-barcoded 5' primer and a J-beta primer mix, a second PCR proceeded for roughly 6 to 12 cycles. TCRdb processed the 5' RACE reads anew with MiXCR; each CDR3 protein has one entry. The data hold 1.8 million or so distinct CDR3 sequences, with about two fifths observed a single time. The sample comprised blood. These receptors all stem from a human donor in good health.

The rearrangement joins TRBV12-3 or TRBV12-4 to TRBJ1-2, with D perhaps TRBD1 (6 bases). Trimming shortened V by 6 bases and J by 3 bases, and 11 bases separated the two germline ends. The CDR3 is 13 residues long. The CDR3 DNA sequence: TGTGCCAGCAGCTTCGGGGGCCACTATGGCTACACCTTC. Translating it yields CASSFGGHYGYTF.

This clonotype was seen at least ten times. V usage is TRBV27 and J usage is TRBJ2-1; 9 bases are shared with TRBD2. The trim removed 7 bases at V and 4 bases at J, leaving 8 bases unmatched. This CDR3 is 15 amino acids long. Germline CDR1 reads MNHEY; CDR2 reads SMNVEV (reference sequence). The CDR3 reads CASNPAGGAYNEQFF. CDR3 in DNA: TGTGCCAGCAACCCAGCGGGGGGTGCATACAATGAGCAGTTCTTC.

This chain uses TRBV29-1 with TRBJ1-1, with 8 bases fitting TRBD1. The CDR3 is 13 amino acids. Trimming took 7 bases from V and 5 from J; bases not matched to a gene: 9. Germline V gene sequence: CDR1 SQVTM, CDR2 ANQGSEA. CDR3 residues: CSARTGITTEAFF. For the CDR3, the DNA is TGCAGCGCCAGGACAGGGATAACGACTGAAGCTTTCTTT. The full variable domain, its missing parts supplied by reference TRBV29-1 and TRBJ1-1, is SAVISQKPSRDICQRGTSLTIQCQVDSQVTMMFWYRQQPGQSLTLIATANQGSEATYESGFVIDKFPISRPNLTFSTLTVSNMSPEDSSIYLCSARTGITTEAFFGQGTRLTVV.

Here the CDR3 reads CSAREPVNEKLFF. The CDR3 DNA reads as TGCAGTGCTAGGGAGCCCGTTAATGAAAAACTGTTTTTT. The V and J genes are TRBV20-1 and TRBJ1-4, with D unresolved. Per germline, CDR1 DFQATT and CDR2 SNEGSKA (reference sequence). The V gene lost 3 bases and the J gene lost 4 bases, with 9 bases spanning the gap. The CDR3 loop spans 13 amino acids.

This clonotype was seen ten or more times. V gene TRBV5-1 combines with J gene TRBJ2-1, with D possibly being TRBD1 (6 bases). Germline values: CDR1 SGHRS, CDR2 YFSETQ. Trimming removed 1 base from V and 1 base from J, with 6 bases in between. The CDR3 spans 14 residues. CDR3 in amino acids: CASSLTGSYNEQFF. The CDR3 DNA is TGCGCCAGCAGCTTGACAGGGTCCTACAATGAGCAGTTCTTC.

The chain links TRBV7-2 to TRBJ2-7; D is ambiguous. Germline V gene data show CDR1 as SGHTA and CDR2 as FQGNSA. V lost 6 bases to trimming and J lost 0 bases, with 9 bases between them. The CDR3 runs 13 residues. DNA of the CDR3: TGTGCCAGCAGTTCTCAACGCTCCTACGAGCAGTACTTC. Its translation: CASSSQRSYEQYF.

This clonotype has only a few counts. The gene calls are TRBV7-9 and TRBJ2-1, with D unresolved. In germline, CDR1 is SEHNR, CDR2 FQNEAQ (reference sequence). Trimming stripped 2 bases from V and 5 bases from J, with 13 bases between. The CDR3 totals 15 residues. CDR3 in amino acids: CASSLFASNNNEQFF. The CDR3 DNA reads TGTGCCAGCAGCTTATTTGCCAGTAATAACAATGAGCAGTTCTTC.

This clonotype has ten or more counts. The chain recombines TRBV6-6 with TRBJ2-5; tentatively, D is TRBD2 (6 bases). The CDR3 runs 18 residues. CDR1 and CDR2 (germline): MNHNY, SVGAGI (reference sequence). V was pared by 4 bases and J by 6 bases, with 27 bases between. CDR3: CASSSPNSGYTRGKTQYF. The DNA for the CDR3 is TGTGCCAGCAGTTCACCCAATTCCGGGTACACCCGCGGGAAGACCCAGTACTTC.

V gene TRBV9 combines with J gene TRBJ2-4, with D perhaps matching TRBD2 (5 bases). The DNA matches TRBJ2-7 better at its end, which makes the J call doubtful. This CDR3 comprises 16 residues. Germline V CDR1 and CDR2: SGDLS, YYNGEE. The CDR3 DNA follows: TGTGCCAGCAGCGGAGGCCCGAGGGTCCCAGCCTACGAGCAGTACTTC. The encoded protein is CASSGGPRVPAYEQYF.

The count of this clonotype is one. One end of the junction varies from germline; a read error may be responsible. The chain is built from TRBV11-2 and TRBJ1-2; D is possibly TRBD1 (6 bases). CDR3 length: 13 residues. Germline lookup yields CDR1 SGHAT and CDR2 FQNNGV. For the CDR3, the DNA is TGTGTCAGCAGGGGATCCCGTAACTATGGCTACACCTTC. Protein product: CVSRGSRNYGYTF.

This chain uses TRBV29-1 with TRBJ1-1; 8 bases line up with TRBD1. Germline V gene data show CDR1 as SQVTM and CDR2 as ANQGSEA. CDR3 length: 11 residues. Unmatched junction bases numbered 2, after V lost 4 bases and J lost 7 bases. DNA of the CDR3: TGCAGCGTTGGGACAGGGAGTGAAGCTTTCTTT. Protein: CSVGTGSEAFF.

The chain has TRBV7-9 and TRBJ1-2, with 10 positions matching TRBD1. Germline trimming cut 3 bases from V and 0 bases from J; bases unmatched to any gene: 7. Germline CDR1 SEHNR, CDR2 FQNEAQ (reference sequence). The CDR3 totals 17 residues. CDR3 residues: CASSFRTGGGANYGYTF. CDR3 in DNA: TGTGCCAGCAGCTTTCGGACAGGGGGAGGCGCTAACTATGGCTACACCTTC.

This sequence joins TRBV5-1 and TRBJ2-5, with a weak D call TRBD2 (6 bases). The ends were cut back, 0 bases at V and 4 bases at J, with 10 bases in the middle. This CDR3 is built from 14 residues. Germline-derived CDR1 and CDR2 are SGHRS and YFSETQ. CDR3 amino acids: CASSLVLATETQYF. CDR3 nucleotides: TGCGCCAGCAGCTTGGTACTAGCAACAGAGACCCAGTACTTC. Looking up the rest from reference TRBV5-1 and TRBJ2-5 gives the full variable domain: KAGVTQTPRYLIKTRGQQVTLSCSPISGHRSVSWYQQTPGQGLQFLFEYFSETQRNKGNFPGRFSGRQFSNSRSEMNVSTLELGDSALYLCASSLVLATETQYFGPGTRLLVL.

For the CDR3, the DNA is TGTGCCAGCAGCCAGAACGCAGGGGGTCTGAACTATGGCTACACCTTC. It is translated as CASSQNAGGLNYGYTF. This chain connects TRBV4-2 to TRBJ1-2, with 7 bases aligning to TRBD1. The CDR3 is 16 amino acids. V gave up 3 bases and J gave up 2 bases; unmatched junction bases: 9. CDR1 LGHNA and CDR2 YNFKEQ come from the germline V gene.

In this sample, this clonotype turned up once. The chain employs TRBV7-6 and TRBJ1-1; 7 bases fit TRBD1. Unmatched junction bases numbered 3, after V lost 4 bases and J lost 1 base. There are 14 residues in the CDR3. CDR1 and CDR2 (germline): SGHVS, FNYEAQ. This chain's CDR3 is CASSCGTANTEAFF. The CDR3 DNA follows: TGTGCCAGCAGCTGCGGGACAGCGAACACTGAAGCTTTCTTT.

This clonotype was seen more than once but under ten times. The chain recombines TRBV27 with TRBJ1-5, with a weak D call TRBD1 (6 bases). The CDR3 contains 16 residues. CDR1 is MNHEY, CDR2 SMNVEV, per germline (reference sequence). Between the trimmed V and J ends, which lost 0 bases and 0 bases, there was a span of 9 bases. CDR3 protein: CASSLSGADSNQPQHF. The CDR3 nucleotides read TGTGCCAGCAGTTTATCGGGGGCGGATAGCAATCAGCCCCAGCATTTT.

This clonotype has a handful of counts. This chain links TRBV6-5 with TRBJ2-5, with a possible D match to TRBD2 (5 bases). V was cut by 7 bases and J by 4 bases, with 16 bases left in between. CDR1 MNHEY and CDR2 SVGAGI come from the germline V gene. The CDR3 sequence is 14 residues long. CDR3 in DNA: TGTGCCAGCATCCAACGGGGATTAGGAGAGACCCAGTACTTC. Translating it yields CASIQRGLGETQYF.